One and the same sample provided the 12 T cell receptor beta chains below, sequenced in a study of T cell responses to AZD1222 COVID-19 vaccine. Produced via immunoSEQ multiplex PCR; TCRdb's table is partial and in-frame only. This sample has some 110,000 clones, with 85% to 90% found just once. Sequenced material: peripheral blood, taken on day 0 of AZD1222 vaccination. The receptors were gathered from an adult in good health.

The V gene is TRBV5-4, the J gene TRBJ2-5, with 7 positions matching TRBD1. The CDR3 is made up of 14 amino acids. The junction had 3 bases not matched to a gene; V was cut back by 0 bases and J by 4 bases. Germline values: CDR1 SGHNT, CDR2 YYREEE (reference sequence). The CDR3 protein is CASSLGRGRETQYF. CDR3 sequence (DNA): TGTGCCAGCAGCTTGGGAAGGGGGCGAGAGACCCAGTACTTC.

This chain links TRBV6-5 with TRBJ2-7; perhaps TRBD2 as D (6 bases). This CDR3 has 14 residues. Trimming took off 0 bases at V and 5 bases at J, with 11 bases between the two ends. The germline V gene encodes CDR1 MNHEY and CDR2 SVGAGI. The CDR3 sequence is CASSYSIGSDEQYF. The CDR3 region has the DNA TGTGCCAGCAGTTACTCGATCGGGAGCGACGAGCAGTACTTC.

The CDR3 DNA follows: TGTGCCAGCAGCCCCCTGGGGGCGGGGGGCTACACCTTC. It yields the protein CASSPLGAGGYTF. V usage is TRBV7-2 and J usage is TRBJ1-2, with D maybe TRBD1 (6 bases). Germline values: CDR1 SGHTA, CDR2 FQGNSA. The CDR3 extends over 13 amino acids. V lost 5 bases, J lost 8 bases, and 15 bases lay in between. The full variable domain, completed using reference TRBV7-2 and TRBJ1-2, is GAGVSQSPSNKVTEKGKDVELRCDPISGHTALYWYRQSLGQGLEFLIYFQGNSAPDKSGLPSDRFSAERTGGSVSTLTIQRTQQEDSAVYLCASSPLGAGGYTFGSGTRLTVV.

V and J are TRBV9 and TRBJ1-5, with D possibly being TRBD1 (5 bases). The CDR3 runs 15 residues. CDR1 and CDR2 from the germline V gene are SGDLS and YYNGEE. Trimming shortened V by 0 bases and J by 4 bases, and 11 bases separated the two germline ends. This chain's CDR3 is CASSVAPDKNQPQHF. CDR3 nucleotides: TGTGCCAGCAGCGTAGCTCCGGACAAAAATCAGCCCCAGCATTTT.

The chain carries TRBV27 and TRBJ1-2; TRBD1 matches at 10 bases. The CDR3 runs to 14 residues. Germline V gene data show CDR1 as MNHEY and CDR2 as SMNVEV (reference sequence). Losses at the gene ends were 9 bases for V and 8 bases for J; bases not matched to a gene: 12. The CDR3 sequence is CASRPTGGAGGYTF. In DNA, the CDR3 is TGTGCCAGTCGACCGACAGGGGGCGCGGGGGGCTACACCTTC.

The rearrangement joins TRBV5-1 to TRBJ1-2; D remains unclear. The V gene lost 4 bases and the J gene lost 0 bases, with 13 bases spanning the gap. Looked up from germline, CDR1 is SGHRS and CDR2 is YFSETQ. The CDR3 contains 15 residues. In DNA, the CDR3 is TGCGCCAGCAGCGCCCCAGGTACCACTAACTATGGCTACACCTTC. Protein: CASSAPGTTNYGYTF.

This clone was counted once. This chain links TRBV5-1 with TRBJ2-3; D is unclear. In germline, CDR1 is SGHRS, CDR2 YFSETQ. Trimming pared 1 base from V and 4 bases from J, leaving 4 bases between. This CDR3 comprises 12 residues. The CDR3 DNA reads TGCGCCAGCAGCTTGAATCCAGATACGCAGTATTTT. Its protein product is CASSLNPDTQYF.

This CDR3 reads CASSQDPGNSGANVLTF. The CDR3 nucleotides are TGCGCCAGCAGCCAAGATCCGGGGAACTCTGGGGCCAACGTCCTGACTTTC. The rearrangement joins TRBV4-3 to TRBJ2-6; weak D call: TRBD2 (5 bases). The CDR3 contains 17 residues. CDR1 and CDR2 from the germline V gene are LGHNA and YSLEER. Trimming took 0 bases from V and 0 from J, leaving 9 bases between them.

This chain links TRBV11-2 with TRBJ2-7; D not certain. V was shortened by 1 base and J by 4 bases, with 11 bases between the two germline ends. Germline V gene data show CDR1 as SGHAT and CDR2 as FQNNGV. CDR3 size: 14 residues. CDR3 nucleotide sequence: TGTGCCAGCAGCTTAGCGGGCAAGGTTTACGAGCAGTACTTC. The encoded protein is CASSLAGKVYEQYF.

This clone was counted between two and nine times. The chain recombines TRBV10-3 with TRBJ1-4; no firm D call. V was pared by 8 bases and J by 4 bases, with 8 bases between. The CDR3 has 12 amino acids. Looked up from germline, CDR1 is ENHRY and CDR2 is SYGVKD. For the CDR3, the DNA is TGTGCCATCTCATGGAATAATGAAAAACTGTTTTTT. Encoded protein: CAISWNNEKLFF.

The rearrangement uses TRBV4-3 and TRBJ2-7; D is possibly TRBD2 (6 bases). CDR3 length equals 16 residues. The germline V gene has CDR1 LGHNA and CDR2 YSLEER. The V and J ends lost 5 bases and 0 bases respectively, with 17 bases between them. CDR3 region: CASSAQPGVRSYEQYF. CDR3 nucleotides: TGCGCCAGCAGCGCCCAGCCGGGGGTCCGCTCCTACGAGCAGTACTTC.

The gene calls are TRBV7-4 and TRBJ1-5; D is possibly TRBD1 (5 bases). CDR1 SGHVT and CDR2 SQSDAQ come from the germline V gene. V was shortened by 1 base and J by 6 bases, with 25 bases between the two germline ends. The CDR3 runs to 19 residues. The CDR3 here is CASSLEVRRGTGVGQPQHF. CDR3 DNA: TGTGCCAGCAGCTTAGAGGTCAGAAGGGGAACAGGAGTAGGTCAGCCCCAGCATTTT.